These 13 T cell receptor beta chains originate from one sample sequenced in a study of identical twins. TCRdb re-called the 5' RACE reads with MiXCR, one entry per CDR3 protein. The sample has about 1.7 million distinct CDR3 sequences, around 33% seen once. Input material: cord blood. Source of these receptors: a newborn girl in good health.

The rearrangement joins TRBV20-1 to TRBJ2-7; possibly TRBD1 or TRBD2 for D (5 bases each). The length of the CDR3 is 10 residues. Germline assignment: CDR1 DFQATT and CDR2 SNEGSKA (reference sequence). V was clipped by 7 bases and J by 4 bases, with 8 bases between them. The CDR3 is CSGGVYEQYF. In nucleotides, the CDR3 is TGCAGTGGAGGGGTATACGAGCAGTACTTC.

This clonotype was seen a few times. The chain recombines TRBV7-9 with TRBJ2-1; weak D call: TRBD2 (6 bases). This CDR3 spans 16 amino acids. The V end lost 5 bases, the J end lost 0 bases, and 14 bases lay between the germline ends. Germline V CDR1 and CDR2: SEHNR, FQNEAQ (reference sequence). DNA for the CDR3: TGTGCCAGCAGCCTCCCCGGGAGCAGCTCCTACAATGAGCAGTTCTTC. Translating it yields CASSLPGSSSYNEQFF.

The genes are TRBV3-1 and TRBJ1-6; maybe TRBD1 (5 bases). The germline V gene has CDR1 LGHDT and CDR2 YNNKEL (reference sequence). V lost 1 base to trimming and J lost 6 bases, with 7 bases between them. The CDR3 spans 14 residues. The CDR3 region has the DNA TGTGCCAGCAGCCAAGGACAGCTTAATTCACCCCTCCACTTT. Translation gives CASSQGQLNSPLHF. The whole variable domain, filled in from reference TRBV3-1 and TRBJ1-6, reads DTAVSQTPKYLVTQMGNDKSIKCEQNLGHDTMYWYKQDSKKFLKIMFSYNNKELIINETVPNRFSPKSPDKAHLNLHINSLELGDSAVYFCASSQGQLNSPLHFGNGTRLTVT.

This clonotype was seen once. The chain combines TRBV20-1 with TRBJ2-1, with 9 bases aligning to TRBD2. Losses at the gene ends were 7 bases for V and 13 bases for J; bases not matched to a gene: 20. Germline V CDR1 and CDR2: DFQATT, SNEGSKA (reference sequence). The CDR3 is 15 amino acids. The CDR3 loop reads CSVHARGREQETQFF. The CDR3 coding sequence is TGCAGTGTTCATGCTCGCGGGAGGGAGCAAGAGACCCAGTTCTTC.

This chain joins TRBV20-1 and TRBJ2-3; 13 positions agree with TRBD2. V was pared by 3 bases and J by 4 bases, with 4 bases of the junction left unmatched. This CDR3 contains 15 residues. Looked up from germline, CDR1 is DFQATT and CDR2 is SNEGSKA (reference sequence). CDR3 sequence: CSASGLAGVPDTQYF. DNA for the CDR3: TGCAGTGCTAGCGGACTAGCGGGAGTCCCAGATACGCAGTATTTT.

The J gene is TRBJ2-2, the V gene TRBV19; 10 bases are a match to TRBD1. Trimming at V came to 2 bases and at J to 7 bases, leaving 7 bases not matched to a gene. Germline loops: CDR1 LNHDA, CDR2 SQIVND (reference sequence). The CDR3 runs 16 residues. Here the CDR3 reads CASSITWDRGIGELFF. The DNA of the CDR3 is TGTGCCAGTAGTATAACGTGGGACAGGGGAATCGGGGAGCTGTTTTTT.

In this sample, this clonotype turned up once. The chain joins TRBV10-3 to TRBJ2-7, with a weak D call TRBD1 (6 bases). Trimming cost V 2 bases and J 8 bases, with 16 bases left between them. The CDR3 has 14 residues. CDR1 and CDR2 (germline): ENHRY, SYGVKD. CDR3 residues: CAISEAGTGPKQYF. The CDR3 DNA is TGTGCCATCAGTGAGGCAGGAACAGGGCCTAAGCAGTACTTC.

This chain joins TRBV27 and TRBJ1-1; 8 nucleotides align to TRBD1. The CDR3 is 14 residues long. Germline V lookup: CDR1 MNHEY, CDR2 SMNVEV (reference sequence). V was clipped by 8 bases and J by 12 bases; unmatched bases: 17. CDR3 sequence reads: CASSPRPGQGESFF. As DNA, the CDR3 is TGTGCCAGCTCCCCACGTCCCGGACAGGGCGAATCTTTCTTT.

This clonotype was recorded many times. The chain uses TRBV29-1 and TRBJ1-1; D might be TRBD1 (5 bases). Trimming took 5 bases from V and 3 from J, leaving 10 bases between them. This CDR3 region has 12 residues. Germline-derived CDR1 and CDR2 are SQVTM and ANQGSEA. CDR3 in DNA: TGCAGCGTTAGCAGGGTGGACACTGAAGCTTTCTTT. Encoded protein: CSVSRVDTEAFF.

This clonotype was counted a few times. The chain carries TRBV4-2 and TRBJ2-1; D possibly corresponds to TRBD2 (6 bases). The CDR3 is 15 residues long. Trimming took off 5 bases at V and 4 bases at J, with 15 bases between the two ends. CDR1 is LGHNA and CDR2 is YNFKEQ in the germline V gene. CDR3 coding DNA: TGTGCCAGCAGCAGAATAGCGGAGCCTTACAATGAGCAGTTCTTC. It codes for CASSRIAEPYNEQFF.

The V gene is TRBV2, the J gene TRBJ1-2, with no clear D. CDR1 is SNHLY and CDR2 is FYNNEI in the germline V gene. V was clipped by 4 bases and J by 2 bases, with 8 bases between them. This CDR3 spans 13 amino acids. CDR3 DNA sequence: TGTGCCAGCAGTGGTGCTTCCAACTATGGCTACACCTTC. It yields the protein CASSGASNYGYTF.

This chain joins TRBV7-2 and TRBJ2-7; D possibly corresponds to TRBD2 (6 bases). The J call may be mistaken, given a closer DNA end match to TRBJ2-5. This CDR3 region has 14 residues. Per the germline V gene, CDR1 is SGHTA and CDR2 is FQGNSA. The CDR3 protein is CASSSLWDGGTQYF. The CDR3 DNA sequence: TGTGCCAGCAGCTCCCTATGGGACGGGGGGACCCAGTACTTC.

This clonotype has a handful of counts. The chain carries TRBV7-2 and TRBJ1-1; D might be TRBD1 (6 bases). V lost 1 base, J lost 2 bases, and 17 bases lay in between. The CDR3 is 17 residues long. Germline V CDR1 and CDR2: SGHTA, FQGNSA. CDR3 loop: CASSLGGWTVLNTEAFF. The DNA of the CDR3 is TGTGCCAGCAGCTTAGGGGGGTGGACAGTTCTAAACACTGAAGCTTTCTTT. Complete variable domain (other parts from reference TRBV7-2 and TRBJ1-1): GAGVSQSPSNKVTEKGKDVELRCDPISGHTALYWYRQSLGQGLEFLIYFQGNSAPDKSGLPSDRFSAERTGGSVSTLTIQRTQQEDSAVYLCASSLGGWTVLNTEAFFGQGTRLTVV.